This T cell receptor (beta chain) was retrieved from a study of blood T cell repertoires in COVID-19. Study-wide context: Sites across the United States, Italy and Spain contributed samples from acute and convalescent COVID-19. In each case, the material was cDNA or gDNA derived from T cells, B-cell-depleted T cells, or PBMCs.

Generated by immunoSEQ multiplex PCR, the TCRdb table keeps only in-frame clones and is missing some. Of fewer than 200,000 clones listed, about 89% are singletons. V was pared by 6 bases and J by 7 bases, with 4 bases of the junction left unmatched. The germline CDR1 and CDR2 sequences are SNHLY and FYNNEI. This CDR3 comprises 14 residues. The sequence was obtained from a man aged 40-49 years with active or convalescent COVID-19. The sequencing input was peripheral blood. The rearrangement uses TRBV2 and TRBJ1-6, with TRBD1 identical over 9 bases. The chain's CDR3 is CASRTDRGNSPLHF. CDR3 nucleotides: TGTGCCAGCAGGACCGACAGGGGGAATTCACCCCTCCACTTT. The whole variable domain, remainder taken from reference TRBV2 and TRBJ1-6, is EPEVTQTPSHQVTQMGQEVILRCVPISNHLYFYWYRQILGQKVEFLVSFYNNEISEKSEIFDDQFSVERPDGSNFTLKIRSTKLEDSAMYFCASRTDRGNSPLHFGNGTRLTVT.